A selection of T cell receptor beta chains follows, all from one sample in a study of T cell repertoires in cytomegalovirus infection. One entry per CDR3 protein, called by TCRdb with MiXCR from the reads. The sample lists almost 550,000 distinct CDR3 sequences, about 15% seen once, with 20% to 30% in the top ten. Sequencing was performed on CD8+ T cells from PBMCs. The source of these receptors is a human donor in good health (CMV status not recorded). Some clones in this sample may be carry-over from other donors' samples. CDR3s include the opening cysteine and the closing phenylalanine or tryptophan. Fields, in order: CDR3 length, D gene, J gene, V gene, clone size, CDR3 protein, CDR3 DNA. A D gene is named only where the DNA matches it firmly. Clone size is shown for a subset of rows, as once, few, many or a class of expanded clone.

16 | - | TRBJ2-5 | TRBV18 | - | CASSPILGGLLETQYF | TGTGCCAGCTCACCTATACTCGGGGGCTTGTTGGAGACCCAGTACTTC
15 | TRBD1 | TRBJ1-3 | TRBV5-6 | - | CASSFPTGKGNTIYF | TGTGCCAGCAGCTTCCCGACAGGGAAAGGAAACACCATATATTTT
15 | - | TRBJ2-1 | TRBV7-9 | many | CASSSPLSSYNEQFF | TGTGCCAGCAGCAGTCCCCTGAGCTCCTACAATGAGCAGTTCTTC
13 | TRBD1 | TRBJ1-4 | TRBV28 | many | CASRDRMVEKLFF | TGTGCCAGCAGGGACAGGATGGTTGAAAAACTGTTTTTT
14 | - | TRBJ1-2 | TRBV12-5 | many | CASGFAMTDYGYTF | TGTGCTAGTGGTTTCGCTATGACAGACTATGGCTACACCTTC
20 | - | TRBJ2-5 | TRBV23-1 | few | CASSQSPGQTGGLCQETQYF | TGCGCCAGCAGTCAATCCCCGGGACAGACGGGGGGGTTGTGCCAAGAGACCCAGTACTTC
16 | - | TRBJ2-1 | TRBV6-1 | many | CASRSSWGALGDEQFF | TGTGCCAGCAGGTCCAGTTGGGGAGCCCTGGGGGATGAGCAGTTCTTC
14 | TRBD1 | TRBJ2-7 | TRBV27 | few | CASSLQGANNEQYF | TGTGCCAGCAGTTTACAGGGGGCAAATAACGAGCAGTACTTC
15 | - | TRBJ2-7 | TRBV4-2 | few | CASSQVQGSLGEQYF | TGTGCCAGCAGCCAAGTCCAGGGGTCCCTCGGCGAGCAGTACTTC
16 | - | TRBJ2-1 | TRBV7-3 | few | CASSANRRKGGNEQFF | TGTGCCAGCAGCGCTAACAGGCGAAAAGGGGGGAATGAGCAGTTCTTC
16 | TRBD2 | TRBJ2-7 | TRBV6-5 | many | CASSPLNKRGPYEQYF | TGTGCCAGCAGTCCCTTAAATAAGCGGGGGCCCTACGAGCAGTACTTC
11 | - | TRBJ2-5 | TRBV20-1 | - | CSAPAQETQYF | TGCAGTGCCCCTGCCCAAGAGACCCAGTACTTC
15 | TRBD1 | TRBJ2-7 | TRBV7-9 | - | CASSSTTGASYEQYF | TGTGCCAGCAGCTCCACGACAGGGGCCTCCTACGAGCAGTACTTC
15 | TRBD2 | TRBJ2-7 | TRBV3-1 | few | CASSQDSGAAYEQYF | TGTGCCAGCAGCCAGGATAGCGGGGCGGCCTACGAGCAGTACTTC
16 | - | TRBJ1-1 | TRBV6-1 | - | CASSVTGLRLKTEAFF | TGTGCCAGCAGTGTTACAGGGTTAAGGCTGAAGACTGAAGCTTTCTTT
15 | TRBD1 | TRBJ1-4 | TRBV7-9 | many | CASRGGGQGKEKLFF | TGTGCCAGCCGGGGAGGAGGACAGGGTAAAGAAAAACTGTTTTTT
13 | - | TRBJ1-5 | TRBV27 | many | CASSQGSGQPQHF | TGTGCCAGCAGCCAGGGCAGCGGGCAGCCCCAGCATTTT
16 | - | TRBJ1-1 | TRBV27 | many | CASRISRGAILTEAFF | TGTGCCAGCAGAATTAGCAGGGGAGCGATTCTCACTGAAGCTTTCTTT
15 | TRBD1 | TRBJ1-1 | TRBV20-1 | - | CSARPRTGRNTEAFF | TGCAGTGCTAGGCCGCGGACAGGGCGGAACACTGAAGCTTTCTTT
16 | TRBD2 | TRBJ2-1 | TRBV18 | few | CASSPLQGRAYNEQFF | TGTGCCAGCTCACCACTTCAAGGGAGGGCCTACAATGAGCAGTTCTTC
15 | TRBD2 | TRBJ2-5 | TRBV13 | - | CASSLGGGAIETQYF | TGTGCCAGCAGCTTAGGCGGGGGGGCCATAGAGACCCAGTACTTC
16 | TRBD1 | TRBJ2-5 | TRBV6-5 | - | CASSATGTGGQETQYF | TGTGCCAGCAGCGCGACCGGGACAGGGGGACAAGAGACCCAGTACTTC
15 | - | TRBJ2-2 | TRBV7-9 | once | CASSLNRVTTGVLFF | TGTGCCAGCAGCTTAAATAGGGTGACTACCGGGGTTCTGTTTTTT
18 | TRBD2 | TRBJ2-2 | TRBV7-2 | many | CASSLDRTSQKGTGELFF | TGTGCCAGCAGCTTAGACAGGACTAGCCAAAAAGGCACCGGGGAGCTGTTTTTT
15 | - | TRBJ2-3 | TRBV27 | - | CASATRGRSTDTQYF | TGTGCCAGCGCGACGAGGGGCAGGAGCACAGATACGCAGTATTTT
16 | TRBD1 | TRBJ2-5 | TRBV28 | - | CASSSPGQGREETQYF | TGTGCCAGCAGCTCACCGGGACAGGGACGGGAAGAGACCCAGTACTTC
17 | - | TRBJ2-7 | TRBV27 | many | CASSLSSPQGEFYEQYF | TGTGCCAGCAGTTTATCTAGTCCCCAGGGAGAATTCTACGAGCAGTACTTC
16 | TRBD2 | TRBJ2-3 | TRBV9 | - | CASSARTSTSTDTQYF | TGTGCCAGCAGCGCTAGGACTAGCACGAGCACAGATACGCAGTATTTT
14 | - | TRBJ1-2 | TRBV6-1 | many | CASRWQDPNYGYTF | TGTGCCAGCAGGTGGCAGGACCCTAACTATGGCTACACCTTC
17 | - | TRBJ2-6 | TRBV19 | many | CATTEDRRNSGANVLTF | TGTGCCACCACCGAAGACAGGAGAAACTCTGGGGCCAACGTCCTGACTTTC
16 | - | TRBJ2-3 | TRBV12-3/TRBV12-4 | many | CASSSGAGRFADTQYF | TGTGCCAGCAGTTCCGGCGCGGGAAGGTTTGCAGATACGCAGTATTTT
13 | - | TRBJ2-1 | TRBV20-1 | - | CSARGVTYNEQFF | TGCAGTGCCAGGGGCGTAACCTACAATGAGCAGTTCTTC
14 | - | TRBJ2-7 | TRBV7-9 | many | CASSLGGSKLEQYF | TGTGCCAGCAGCTTAGGTGGCTCCAAGTTGGAGCAGTACTTC
15 | TRBD2 | TRBJ2-5 | TRBV25-1 | many | CASSERGLAKETQYF | TGTGCCAGCAGTGAACGGGGACTAGCGAAAGAGACCCAGTACTTC
16 | - | TRBJ2-1 | TRBV7-9 | many | CASSPSTGIWYNEQFF | TGTGCCAGCAGCCCCTCAACAGGGATTTGGTACAATGAGCAGTTCTTC
15 | TRBD1 | TRBJ2-5 | TRBV29-1 | many | CSVDRTGSIGETQYF | TGCAGCGTTGATAGGACAGGGTCTATAGGGGAGACCCAGTACTTC
14 | - | TRBJ1-5 | TRBV12-3/TRBV12-4 | many | CASTSDSSNQPQHF | TGTGCCAGCACTAGCGACAGTAGCAATCAGCCCCAGCATTTT
13 | TRBD2 | TRBJ2-7 | TRBV29-1 | - | CSVLSGSGYEQYF | TGCAGCGTCCTGAGCGGGAGTGGGTACGAGCAGTACTTC
14 | - | TRBJ1-4 | TRBV4-1 | - | CASSRIPAGEKLFF | TGCGCCAGCAGCCGAATTCCTGCGGGTGAAAAACTGTTTTTT
15 | TRBD1 | TRBJ2-7 | TRBV19 | - | CASSTTIGQGYEQYF | TGTGCCAGTAGTACGACGATTGGACAGGGCTACGAGCAGTACTTC
16 | TRBD1 | TRBJ2-7 | TRBV5-1 | few | CASSLAQTGQTYEQYF | TGCGCCAGCAGCTTGGCCCAGACAGGGCAGACCTACGAGCAGTACTTC
15 | - | TRBJ1-1 | TRBV4-1 | - | CASSLPGLKNTEAFF | TGTGCCAGCAGCCTCCCGGGACTTAAGAACACTGAAGCTTTCTTT
14 | - | TRBJ2-1 | TRBV20-1 | - | CSARGGGTNSEQFF | TGCAGTGCTAGAGGGGGCGGAACCAACTCCGAGCAGTTCTTC
17 | TRBD1 | TRBJ1-3 | TRBV4-1 | - | CASSPQQGGYSGNTIYF | TGCGCCAGCAGCCCACAACAAGGGGGCTATTCTGGAAACACCATATATTTT
13 | - | TRBJ2-3 | TRBV10-3 | few | CAIPGPSEDTQYF | TGTGCCATCCCGGGACCTTCAGAGGATACGCAGTATTTT
17 | TRBD1 | TRBJ1-6 | TRBV27 | many | CASSSRQGSSYNSPLHF | TGTGCCAGCAGTTCTCGACAGGGGAGCTCCTATAATTCACCCCTCCACTTT
15 | - | TRBJ2-3 | TRBV2 | - | CASSETSLSADTQYF | TGTGCCAGCAGTGAGACTAGTCTCTCAGCAGATACGCAGTATTTT
17 | TRBD2 | TRBJ2-1 | TRBV15 | - | CATSRHPSGGGDNEQFF | TGTGCCACCAGCAGACATCCCTCCGGCGGGGGGGACAATGAGCAGTTCTTC
12 | TRBD1 | TRBJ2-1 | TRBV19 | many | CASRQGGDEQFF | TGTGCCAGCAGACAGGGGGGGGATGAGCAGTTCTTC
14 | - | TRBJ1-1 | TRBV11-1 | many | CASGGRVQNTEAFF | TGTGCCAGCGGAGGGAGGGTGCAGAACACTGAAGCTTTCTTT
14 | - | TRBJ1-4 | TRBV12-3/TRBV12-4 | many | CASSYTGTGEKLFF | TGTGCCAGCAGTTACACAGGGACGGGAGAAAAACTGTTTTTT
14 | - | TRBJ2-3 | TRBV27 | few | CASKGGGSTDTQYF | TGTGCCAGCAAGGGGGGAGGCAGCACAGATACGCAGTATTTT
16 | - | TRBJ1-5 | TRBV24-1 | few | CATSDGRGRFDQPQHF | TGTGCCACCAGTGATGGAAGGGGGAGATTTGATCAGCCCCAGCATTTT
15 | - | TRBJ1-2 | TRBV27 | many | CASSNSSWLSYGYTF | TGTGCCAGCAGTAACTCCTCCTGGTTGAGCTATGGCTACACCTTC
14 | - | TRBJ1-1 | TRBV7-3 | many | CASSFRGGDTEAFF | TGTGCCAGCAGCTTCAGGGGAGGGGACACTGAAGCTTTCTTT
15 | - | TRBJ1-1 | TRBV27 | many | CASSWGGQGNTEAFF | TGTGCCAGCAGTTGGGGGGGTCAGGGGAACACTGAAGCTTTCTTT
17 | TRBD2 | TRBJ2-1 | TRBV9 | - | CASSVEGKLAGGNEQFF | TGTGCCAGCAGCGTAGAAGGAAAACTAGCGGGTGGCAATGAGCAGTTCTTC